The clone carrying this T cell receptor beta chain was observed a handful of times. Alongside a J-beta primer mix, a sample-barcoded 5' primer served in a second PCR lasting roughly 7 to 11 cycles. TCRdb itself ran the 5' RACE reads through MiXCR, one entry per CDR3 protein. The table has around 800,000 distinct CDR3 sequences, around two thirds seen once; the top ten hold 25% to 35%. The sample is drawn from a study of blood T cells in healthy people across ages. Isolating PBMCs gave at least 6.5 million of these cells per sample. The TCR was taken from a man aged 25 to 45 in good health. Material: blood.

The CDR3, as DNA: TGCAGTGCCGGGACTAGCGGGGGGGCCATGTATTCGGAGACCCAGTACTTC. Protein product: CSAGTSGGAMYSETQYF. The chain is built from TRBV20-1 and TRBJ2-5, with TRBD2 matching over 16 bases. This CDR3 is built from 17 residues. V dropped 6 bases and J dropped 5; count of bases not matched to a gene: 12. Germline V gene sequence: CDR1 DFQATT, CDR2 SNEGSKA (reference sequence).